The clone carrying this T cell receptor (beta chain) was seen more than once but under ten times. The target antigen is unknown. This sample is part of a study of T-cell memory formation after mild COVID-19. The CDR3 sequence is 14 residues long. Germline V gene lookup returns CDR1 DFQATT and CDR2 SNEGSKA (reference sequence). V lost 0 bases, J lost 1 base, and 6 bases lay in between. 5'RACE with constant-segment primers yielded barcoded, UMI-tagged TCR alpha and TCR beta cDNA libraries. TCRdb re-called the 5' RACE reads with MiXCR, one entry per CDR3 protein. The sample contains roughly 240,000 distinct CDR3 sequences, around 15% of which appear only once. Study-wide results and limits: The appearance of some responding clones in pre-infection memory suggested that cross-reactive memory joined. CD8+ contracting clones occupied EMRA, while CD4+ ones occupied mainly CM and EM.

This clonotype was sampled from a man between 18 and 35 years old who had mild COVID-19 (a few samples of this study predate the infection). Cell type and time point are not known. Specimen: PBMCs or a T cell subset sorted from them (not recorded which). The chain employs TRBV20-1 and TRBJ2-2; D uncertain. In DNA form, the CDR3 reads TGCAGTGCTAGAGATCCCAGGAACACCGGGGAGCTGTTTTTT. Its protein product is CSARDPRNTGELFF.